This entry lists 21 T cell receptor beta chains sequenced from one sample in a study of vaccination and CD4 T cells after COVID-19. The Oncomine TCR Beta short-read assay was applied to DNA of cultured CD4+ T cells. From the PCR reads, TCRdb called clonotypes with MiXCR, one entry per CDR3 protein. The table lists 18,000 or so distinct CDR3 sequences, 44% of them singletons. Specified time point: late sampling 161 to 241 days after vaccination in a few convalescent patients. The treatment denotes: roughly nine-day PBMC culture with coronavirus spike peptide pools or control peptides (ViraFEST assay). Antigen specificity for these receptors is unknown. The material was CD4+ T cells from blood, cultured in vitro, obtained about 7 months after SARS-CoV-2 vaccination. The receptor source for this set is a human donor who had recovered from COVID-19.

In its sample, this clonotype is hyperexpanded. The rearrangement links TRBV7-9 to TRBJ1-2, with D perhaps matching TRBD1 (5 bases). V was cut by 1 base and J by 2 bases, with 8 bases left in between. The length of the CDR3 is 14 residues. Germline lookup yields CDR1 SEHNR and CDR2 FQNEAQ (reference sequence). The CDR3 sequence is CASSLVSGNYGYTF. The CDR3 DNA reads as TGTGCCAGCAGCTTAGTGTCAGGGAACTATGGCTACACCTTC.

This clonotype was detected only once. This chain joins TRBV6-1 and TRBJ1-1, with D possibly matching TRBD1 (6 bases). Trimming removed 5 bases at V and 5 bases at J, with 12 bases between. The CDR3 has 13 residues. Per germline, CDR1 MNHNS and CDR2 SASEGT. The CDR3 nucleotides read TGTGCCAGCAGTAGACAGGAGGGGACTGAAGCTTTCTTT. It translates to CASSRQEGTEAFF.

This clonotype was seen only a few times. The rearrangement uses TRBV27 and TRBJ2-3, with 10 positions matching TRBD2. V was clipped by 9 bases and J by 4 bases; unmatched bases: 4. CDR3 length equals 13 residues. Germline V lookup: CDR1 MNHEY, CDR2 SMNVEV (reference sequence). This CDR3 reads CASGSGRADTQYF. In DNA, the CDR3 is TGTGCCAGTGGGAGCGGGAGGGCAGATACGCAGTATTTT.

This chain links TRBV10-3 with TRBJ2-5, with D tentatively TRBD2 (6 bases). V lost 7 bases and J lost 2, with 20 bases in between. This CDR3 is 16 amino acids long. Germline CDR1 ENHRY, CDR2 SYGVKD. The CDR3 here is CAINCFDAGQQETQYF. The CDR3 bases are TGTGCCATCAACTGTTTTGATGCGGGGCAACAAGAGACCCAGTACTTC.

The CDR3 nucleotides read TGTGCCAGTAGTCCTCAACCGGGGGCCAACACCGGGGAGCTGTTTTTT. This codes for CASSPQPGANTGELFF. The chain couples TRBV19 to TRBJ2-2; D might be TRBD1 or TRBD2, each matching 6 bases. With 5 bases removed from V and 2 bases from J, the gap between germline ends came to 15 bases. The germline gives CDR1 LNHDA, CDR2 SQIVND (reference sequence). This CDR3 contains 16 residues.

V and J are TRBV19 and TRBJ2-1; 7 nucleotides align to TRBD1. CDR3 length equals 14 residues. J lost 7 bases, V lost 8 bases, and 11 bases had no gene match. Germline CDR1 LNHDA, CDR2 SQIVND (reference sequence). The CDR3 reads CASQPYYRGNEQFF. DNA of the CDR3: TGTGCCAGTCAACCATATTACAGGGGTAATGAGCAGTTCTTC.

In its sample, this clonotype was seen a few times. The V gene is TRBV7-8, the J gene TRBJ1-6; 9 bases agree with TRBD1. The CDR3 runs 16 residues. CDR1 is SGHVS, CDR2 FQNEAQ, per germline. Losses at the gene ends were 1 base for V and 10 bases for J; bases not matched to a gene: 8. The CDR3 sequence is CASSLVGTGNFSPLHF. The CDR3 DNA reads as TGTGCCAGCAGCTTAGTCGGGACAGGGAACTTCTCACCCCTCCACTTT.

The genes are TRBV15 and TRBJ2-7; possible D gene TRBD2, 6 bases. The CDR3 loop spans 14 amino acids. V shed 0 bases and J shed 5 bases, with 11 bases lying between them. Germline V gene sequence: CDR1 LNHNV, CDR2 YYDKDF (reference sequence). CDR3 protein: CATSRDLLAHEQYF. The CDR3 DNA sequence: TGTGCCACCAGCAGAGATTTACTAGCCCACGAGCAGTACTTC. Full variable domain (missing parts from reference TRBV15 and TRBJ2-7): DAMVIQNPRYQVTQFGKPVTLSCSQTLNHNVMYWYQQKSSQAPKLLFHYYDKDFNNEADTPDNFQSRRPNTSFCFLDIRSPGLGDTAMYLCATSRDLLAHEQYFGPGTRLTVT.

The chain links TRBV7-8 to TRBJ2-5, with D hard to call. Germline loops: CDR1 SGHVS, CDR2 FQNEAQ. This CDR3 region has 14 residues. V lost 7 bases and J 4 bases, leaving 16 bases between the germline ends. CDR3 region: CASIGSTGRETQYF. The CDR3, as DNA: TGTGCCAGCATTGGATCGACGGGCAGAGAGACCCAGTACTTC.

The CDR3 region is CASSLLRASGNLMEEQYF. The CDR3 DNA is TGTGCCAGCAGCCTCCTCCGGGCTAGCGGGAACCTTATGGAAGAGCAGTACTTC. This chain uses TRBV5-4 with TRBJ2-7, with 9 bases that match TRBD2. The V segment lost 4 bases and the J segment 7 bases; nucleotides outside the gene matches: 21. The germline V gene encodes CDR1 SGHNT and CDR2 YYREEE (reference sequence). There are 18 residues in the CDR3. The whole variable domain, filled in from reference TRBV5-4 and TRBJ2-7, reads ETGVTQSPTHLIKTRGQQVTLRCSSQSGHNTVSWYQQALGQGPQFIFQYYREEENGRGNFPPRFSGLQFPNYSSELNVNALELDDSALYLCASSLLRASGNLMEEQYFGPGTRLTVT.

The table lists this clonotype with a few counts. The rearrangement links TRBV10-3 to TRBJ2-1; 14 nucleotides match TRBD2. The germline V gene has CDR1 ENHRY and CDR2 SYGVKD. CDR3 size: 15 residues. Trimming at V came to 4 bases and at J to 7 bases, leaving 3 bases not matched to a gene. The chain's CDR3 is CAISGGLAGVNEQFF. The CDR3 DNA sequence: TGTGCCATCAGTGGGGGACTAGCGGGGGTGAATGAGCAGTTCTTC.

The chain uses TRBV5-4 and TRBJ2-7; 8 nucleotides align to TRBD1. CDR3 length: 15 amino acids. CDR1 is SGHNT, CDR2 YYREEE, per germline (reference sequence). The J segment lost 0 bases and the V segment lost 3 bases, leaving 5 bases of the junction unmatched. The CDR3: CASSSPGQDSYEQYF. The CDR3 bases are TGTGCCAGCAGCTCTCCGGGACAGGACTCCTACGAGCAGTACTTC.

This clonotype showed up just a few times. CDR3 in amino acids: CASSLKETQYF. The CDR3 nucleotides read TGTGCCAGCAGCCTTAAAGAGACCCAGTACTTC. The V call is TRBV7-9, the J call TRBJ2-5; D ambiguous. The V and J ends lost 5 bases and 3 bases respectively, with 4 bases between them. The germline V gene has CDR1 SEHNR and CDR2 FQNEAQ (reference sequence). CDR3 size: 11 residues. The full variable domain, completed using reference TRBV7-9 and TRBJ2-5, is DTGVSQNPRHKITKRGQNVTFRCDPISEHNRLYWYRQTLGQGPEFLTYFQNEAQLEKSRLLSDRFSAERPKGSFSTLEIQRTEQGDSAMYLCASSLKETQYFGPGTRLLVL.

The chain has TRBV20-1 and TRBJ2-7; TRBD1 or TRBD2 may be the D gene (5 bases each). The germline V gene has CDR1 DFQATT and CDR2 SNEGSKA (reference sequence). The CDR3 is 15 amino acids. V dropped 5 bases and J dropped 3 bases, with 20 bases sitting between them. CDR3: CSAGAPEADNYEQYF. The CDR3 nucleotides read TGCAGTGCTGGGGCCCCGGAAGCGGATAACTACGAGCAGTACTTC.

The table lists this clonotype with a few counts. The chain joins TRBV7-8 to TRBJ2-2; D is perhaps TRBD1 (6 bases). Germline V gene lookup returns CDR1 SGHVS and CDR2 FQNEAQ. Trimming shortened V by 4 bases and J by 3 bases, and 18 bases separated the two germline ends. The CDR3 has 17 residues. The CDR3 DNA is TGTGCCAGCAGCTCACCCCGCCCAGGGGCGTACACCGGGGAGCTGTTTTTT. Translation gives CASSSPRPGAYTGELFF.

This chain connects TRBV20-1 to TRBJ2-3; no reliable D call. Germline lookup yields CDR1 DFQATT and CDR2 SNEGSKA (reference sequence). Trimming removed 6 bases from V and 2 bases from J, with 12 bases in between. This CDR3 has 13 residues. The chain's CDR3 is CSASDTVTDTQYF. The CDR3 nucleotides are TGCAGTGCCAGCGATACTGTCACAGATACGCAGTATTTT.

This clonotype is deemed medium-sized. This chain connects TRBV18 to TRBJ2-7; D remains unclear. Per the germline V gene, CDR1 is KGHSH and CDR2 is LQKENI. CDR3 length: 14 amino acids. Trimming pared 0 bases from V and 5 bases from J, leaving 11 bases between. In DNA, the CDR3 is TGTGCCAGCTCACCACCCGCCGCGTCTGACGAGCAGTACTTC. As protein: CASSPPAASDEQYF.

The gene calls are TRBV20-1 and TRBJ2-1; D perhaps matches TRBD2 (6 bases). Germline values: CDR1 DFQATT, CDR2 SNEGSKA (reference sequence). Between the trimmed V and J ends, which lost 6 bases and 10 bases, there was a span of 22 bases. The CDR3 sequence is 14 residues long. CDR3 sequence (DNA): TGCAGTGCCGACCTTCCTGGGAGGCATCCCGAGCAGTTCTTC. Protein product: CSADLPGRHPEQFF.

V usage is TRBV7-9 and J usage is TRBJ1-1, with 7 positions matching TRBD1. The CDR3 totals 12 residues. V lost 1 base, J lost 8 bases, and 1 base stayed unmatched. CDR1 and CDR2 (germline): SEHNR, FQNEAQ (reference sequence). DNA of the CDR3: TGTGCCAGCAGCTTAGGACAGGGAGAAGCTTTCTTT. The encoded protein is CASSLGQGEAFF.

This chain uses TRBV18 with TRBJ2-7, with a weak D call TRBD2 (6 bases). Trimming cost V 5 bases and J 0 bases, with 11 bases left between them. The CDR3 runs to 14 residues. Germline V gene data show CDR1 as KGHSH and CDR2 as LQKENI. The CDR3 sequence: CASSTGLLSYEQYF. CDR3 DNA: TGTGCCAGCTCAACGGGACTCCTCTCCTACGAGCAGTACTTC.

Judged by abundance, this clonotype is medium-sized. The CDR3 sequence is CSASEGPQPQHF. In nucleotides, the CDR3 is TGCAGTGCTAGCGAGGGCCCTCAGCCCCAGCATTTT. The chain recombines TRBV20-1 with TRBJ1-5; D not certain. V was shortened by 3 bases and J by 6 bases, with 9 bases between the two germline ends. The CDR3 length is 12 residues. Germline values: CDR1 DFQATT, CDR2 SNEGSKA (reference sequence).